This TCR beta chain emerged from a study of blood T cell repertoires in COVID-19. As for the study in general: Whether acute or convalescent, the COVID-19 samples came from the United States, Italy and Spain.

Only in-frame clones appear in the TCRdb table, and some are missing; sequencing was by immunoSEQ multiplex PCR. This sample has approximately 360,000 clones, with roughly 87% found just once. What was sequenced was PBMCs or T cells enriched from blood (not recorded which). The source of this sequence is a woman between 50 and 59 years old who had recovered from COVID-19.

The DNA for the CDR3 is TGTGCCAGCAGCCCCCTGCAGGGGTGGATTCAGCCCCAGCATTTT. Amino acids: CASSPLQGWIQPQHF. The chain carries TRBV6-2 or TRBV6-3 and TRBJ1-5; D possibly corresponds to TRBD1 (6 bases). The germline V gene has CDR1 MNHEY and CDR2 SVGEGT. Trimming shortened V by 6 bases and J by 6 bases, and 18 bases separated the two germline ends. This CDR3 comprises 15 residues.